This passage covers 27 T cell receptor beta chains from one sample sequenced in a study of T cell repertoires in cytomegalovirus infection. Antigen specificity for these receptors is unknown. One entry per CDR3 protein, called by TCRdb with MiXCR from the reads. The sample lists about a million distinct CDR3 sequences; approximately 33% were seen once. The starting material was cultured CD8+ T cells from PBMCs, obtained from culture after CMV antigen stimulation. The receptors were gathered from a human donor in good health (CMV status not recorded). Some clones in this sample may be carry-over from other donors' samples.

This clonotype has at least ten counts. The chain links TRBV6-2 or TRBV6-3 to TRBJ1-1, with D perhaps TRBD1 (6 bases). Per the germline V gene, CDR1 is MNHEY and CDR2 is SVGEGT. Trimming cost V 6 bases and J 1 base, with 15 bases left between them. CDR3 length equals 15 residues. The CDR3 reads CASRTYRDRNTEAFF. In DNA form, the CDR3 reads TGTGCCAGCAGAACGTACAGGGATAGGAACACTGAAGCTTTCTTT.

This clonotype was picked up a small number of times. This chain connects TRBV27 to TRBJ2-2; D not certain. The germline V and J ends were trimmed by 5 bases and 1 base, with 17 bases remaining between them. Per the germline V gene, CDR1 is MNHEY and CDR2 is SMNVEV (reference sequence). This CDR3 spans 17 amino acids. In nucleotides, the CDR3 is TGTGCCAGCAGTGCCGGCCTTTCCATTATGAACACCGGGGAGCTGTTTTTT. Its protein is CASSAGLSIMNTGELFF.

The chain is built from TRBV6-1 and TRBJ1-1; 9 nucleotides agree with TRBD1. There are 15 residues in the CDR3. V lost 5 bases, J lost 1 base, and 5 bases stayed unmatched. Germline V gene lookup returns CDR1 MNHNS and CDR2 SASEGT. The CDR3 loop reads CASSKGTGKNTEAFF. CDR3 DNA sequence: TGTGCCAGCAGTAAAGGGACAGGGAAGAACACTGAAGCTTTCTTT.

This CDR3 reads CASGHGVGGTNEKLFF. The CDR3, as DNA: TGTGCTAGTGGCCACGGGGTCGGAGGGACTAATGAAAAACTGTTTTTT. This chain connects TRBV12-5 to TRBJ1-4; no definite D call. The CDR3 sequence is 16 residues long. V was shortened by 6 bases and J by 2 bases, with 16 bases between the two germline ends. Germline lookup yields CDR1 LGHNT and CDR2 FRNRAP.

This clonotype appeared a few times. This sequence joins TRBV20-1 and TRBJ1-6; D is perhaps TRBD1 (5 bases). CDR1 and CDR2 from the germline V gene are DFQATT and SNEGSKA (reference sequence). Trimming took 0 bases from V and 8 from J, leaving 14 bases between them. The CDR3 is 15 residues long. CDR3 protein: CSARDQDIGYSPLHF. DNA for the CDR3: TGCAGTGCTAGAGATCAGGACATAGGATATTCACCCCTCCACTTT.

This clonotype was picked up many times. This sequence joins TRBV7-2 and TRBJ1-4, with TRBD1 matching 7 bases. J was trimmed by 0 bases and V by 6 bases; bases with no gene match: 16. Germline V CDR1 and CDR2: SGHTA, FQGNSA. The CDR3 has 19 amino acids. CDR3 DNA: TGTGCCAGCAGTTCACCCGGGACAGCCTTTAGGGCAACTAATGAAAAACTGTTTTTT. As protein: CASSSPGTAFRATNEKLFF. The variable domain in full, with the rest retrieved from reference TRBV7-2 and TRBJ1-4, is GAGVSQSPSNKVTEKGKDVELRCDPISGHTALYWYRQSLGQGLEFLIYFQGNSAPDKSGLPSDRFSAERTGGSVSTLTIQRTQQEDSAVYLCASSSPGTAFRATNEKLFFGSGTQLSVL.

This clonotype has only a few counts. This chain uses TRBV6-6 with TRBJ2-2; TRBD2 agrees at 11 bases. The CDR3 contains 15 residues. V shed 1 base, J shed 6 bases, and the junction held 1 base outside the gene matches. Germline loops: CDR1 MNHNY, CDR2 SVGAGI (reference sequence). The CDR3 sequence: CASSYFSGGAGELFF. The CDR3 coding sequence is TGTGCCAGCAGTTACTTTAGCGGGGGGGCCGGGGAGCTGTTTTTT.

The chain is built from TRBV7-6 and TRBJ2-7, with D possibly being TRBD2 (7 bases). CDR1 and CDR2 from the germline V gene are SGHVS and FNYEAQ. CDR3 length equals 15 residues. V lost 6 bases and J 0 bases, leaving 15 bases between the germline ends. Here the CDR3 DNA reads TGTGCCAGCAGGGGGGCGGCGGGGGCCTCCTACGAGCAGTACTTC. This sequence encodes CASRGAAGASYEQYF.

This clonotype was recorded a few times. This chain joins TRBV6-1 and TRBJ1-1, with a weak D call TRBD1 (6 bases). CDR3 length equals 13 residues. Germline V gene lookup returns CDR1 MNHNS and CDR2 SASEGT. Trimming removed 2 bases at V and 10 bases at J, with 14 bases between. CDR3 coding DNA: TGTGCCAGCAGTGAACGCAGGGGAAAGGGAGCTTTCTTT. As protein: CASSERRGKGAFF.

The rearrangement joins TRBV20-1 to TRBJ2-7, with D maybe TRBD1 (6 bases). The V gene lost 2 bases and the J gene lost 0 bases, with 23 bases spanning the gap. This CDR3 has 18 amino acids. Germline V CDR1 and CDR2: DFQATT, SNEGSKA (reference sequence). The chain's CDR3 is CSARRRTEVWVSSYEQYF. CDR3 in DNA: TGCAGTGCTAGAAGGCGGACAGAAGTTTGGGTGAGCTCCTACGAGCAGTACTTC.

This clonotype has just a few counts. This chain joins TRBV20-1 and TRBJ2-7; TRBD1 agrees at 7 bases. The junction had 5 bases not matched to a gene; V was cut back by 5 bases and J by 1 base. This CDR3 is 13 amino acids long. The germline gives CDR1 DFQATT, CDR2 SNEGSKA (reference sequence). This CDR3 reads CSALDRVSYEQYF. For the CDR3, the DNA is TGCAGTGCTCTTGACAGGGTTTCCTACGAGCAGTACTTC.

This clonotype was recorded a few times. The rearrangement uses TRBV7-6 and TRBJ2-3; D unresolved. CDR1 and CDR2 (germline): SGHVS, FNYEAQ. This CDR3 comprises 14 residues. With 3 bases removed from V and 6 bases from J, the gap between germline ends came to 13 bases. In DNA form, the CDR3 reads TGTGCCAGCAGCTTCGCCCGACCGATTGATACGCAGTATTTT. Protein product: CASSFARPIDTQYF.

The rearrangement joins TRBV27 to TRBJ2-7; TRBD2 matches at 8 bases. The CDR3 has 16 amino acids. The germline gives CDR1 MNHEY, CDR2 SMNVEV (reference sequence). The J segment lost 0 bases and the V segment lost 2 bases, leaving 6 bases of the junction unmatched. CDR3 DNA sequence: TGTGCCAGCAGTTTAGAGGGAACTAGCGGCTCCTACGAGCAGTACTTC. It specifies CASSLEGTSGSYEQYF.

V is TRBV6-2 or TRBV6-3 and J is TRBJ2-1; TRBD2 aligns across 14 bases. Germline CDR1 reads MNHEY; CDR2 reads SVGEGT. Unmatched junction bases numbered 10, after V lost 2 bases and J lost 4 bases. CDR3 length: 19 residues. CDR3 nucleotides: TGTGCCAGCAGTTACCCGTTGACTAGCGGGGGGGCGAGTTACAATGAGCAGTTCTTC. Translation: CASSYPLTSGGASYNEQFF.

This clonotype was counted only a few times. The rearrangement joins TRBV5-4 to TRBJ1-1; 7 nucleotides match TRBD1. This CDR3 has 13 amino acids. The V gene's germline CDR1 is SGHNT and CDR2 YYREEE (reference sequence). Losses at the gene ends were 4 bases for V and 6 bases for J; bases not matched to a gene: 6. The chain's CDR3 is CASSRTGAAEAFF. The CDR3 DNA follows: TGTGCCAGCAGCCGCACAGGGGCTGCTGAAGCTTTCTTT.

The V gene is TRBV20-1, the J gene TRBJ1-1, with D unclear. The CDR3 has 14 amino acids. The V and J ends lost 5 bases and 2 bases respectively, with 15 bases between them. CDR1 and CDR2 (germline): DFQATT, SNEGSKA (reference sequence). The CDR3 DNA sequence: TGCAGTGCTCCCACCCGGCAGAAAAACACTGAAGCTTTCTTT. Translating it yields CSAPTRQKNTEAFF.

In the case of this clonotype: Relative to the germline gene, one junction end is altered; a read error may explain this. CDR3 coding DNA: TGTGCTAGTAGTATAGATCGACAGGGGATTAATTCACCCCTCCACTTT. This sequence encodes CASSIDRQGINSPLHF. The chain carries TRBV19 and TRBJ1-6, with TRBD1 matching over 8 bases. CDR1 and CDR2 (germline): LNHDA, SQIVND (reference sequence). There are 16 residues in the CDR3.

The chain carries TRBV6-1 and TRBJ2-7; D may be TRBD2 (6 bases). Looked up from germline, CDR1 is MNHNS and CDR2 is SASEGT. This CDR3 spans 15 amino acids. Deletions cut 4 bases from V and 3 bases from J, with 16 bases between. CDR3 DNA sequence: TGTGCCAGCAGTGGACGGGGAGGACGGTTCTACGAGCAGTACGTC. Protein: CASSGRGGRFYEQYV.

The J gene is TRBJ2-3, the V gene TRBV6-5; D is perhaps TRBD1 (5 bases). This CDR3 has 15 amino acids. Germline lookup yields CDR1 MNHEY and CDR2 SVGAGI. Between the trimmed V and J ends, which lost 0 bases and 4 bases, there was a span of 11 bases. Here the CDR3 reads CASSYSSGWADTQYF. The CDR3 coding sequence is TGTGCCAGCAGTTACTCTTCAGGGTGGGCAGATACGCAGTATTTT.

The chain carries TRBV2 and TRBJ2-2, with 7 bases fitting TRBD1. Germline CDR1 SNHLY, CDR2 FYNNEI. This CDR3 comprises 15 residues. Trimming took 4 bases from V and 7 from J; bases not matched to a gene: 9. CDR3 sequence reads: CASSGRQGSDGELFF. The CDR3 nucleotides read TGTGCCAGCAGTGGACGACAGGGTTCGGACGGGGAGCTGTTTTTT.

This clonotype has only a few counts. The CDR3 nucleotides are TGTGCCAGCAGCCCATATACAGGGGGGAAGATTTACGAGCAGTACTTC. It specifies CASSPYTGGKIYEQYF. The genes are TRBV14 and TRBJ2-7, with TRBD1 identical over 8 bases. CDR1 is SGHDN, CDR2 FVKESK, per germline. J lost 4 bases, V lost 4 bases, and 12 bases had no gene match. The CDR3 consists of 16 residues.

This chain connects TRBV7-6 to TRBJ2-1; D is perhaps TRBD1 (6 bases). Germline CDR1 SGHVS, CDR2 FNYEAQ. Trimming removed 1 base at V and 7 bases at J, with 11 bases between. The CDR3 has 14 residues. The CDR3 bases are TGTGCCAGCAGCTTAGGGCAGGGGTTGAATGAGCAGTTCTTC. Amino acids: CASSLGQGLNEQFF.

This rearrangement joins TRBV28 to TRBJ1-6; 9 bases line up with TRBD1. J was trimmed by 6 bases and V by 5 bases; bases with no gene match: 2. Per germline, CDR1 MDHEN and CDR2 SYDVKM. The CDR3 covers 14 residues. The CDR3 DNA sequence: TGTGCCAGCAGTGGGACAGGGATTAATTCACCCCTCCACTTT. Protein sequence: CASSGTGINSPLHF.

The chain is built from TRBV19 and TRBJ1-6; unclear D gene. Germline values: CDR1 LNHDA, CDR2 SQIVND (reference sequence). Trimming left V 8 bases short and J 4 bases short, with 18 bases between. The CDR3 runs 16 residues. CDR3 DNA: TGTGCCAGTCATGTTGGATCGCAGGCTTATAATTCACCCCTCCACTTT. Protein: CASHVGSQAYNSPLHF.

In this sample, this clonotype turned up a few times. The CDR3 region has the DNA TGCGCCAGCAGCTTGGGTGGGACATTTGAGCAGTACTTC. Its translation: CASSLGGTFEQYF. The chain carries TRBV5-1 and TRBJ2-7; tentative D call: TRBD1 (6 bases). Per germline, CDR1 SGHRS and CDR2 YFSETQ. V lost 0 bases and J 7 bases, leaving 11 bases between the germline ends. This CDR3 contains 13 residues.

V gene TRBV20-1 combines with J gene TRBJ1-1; TRBD1 is a possible D gene (5 bases). This CDR3 comprises 13 residues. CDR1 and CDR2 (germline): DFQATT, SNEGSKA (reference sequence). V was pared by 3 bases and J by 8 bases, with 16 bases between. The CDR3 bases are TGCAGTGCTAGGGGGCCCAAGGGCAGAGAAGCTTTCTTT. Translated, it gives CSARGPKGREAFF.

This clonotype was counted between two and nine times. The chain recombines TRBV5-6 with TRBJ2-5; D is possibly TRBD2 (5 bases). The CDR3 totals 14 residues. V gave up 2 bases and J gave up 2 bases, with 10 bases separating them. The germline CDR1 and CDR2 sequences are SGHDT and YYEEEE. The CDR3 region has the DNA TGTGCCAGCAGCTTTGCCGGGATACAAGAGACCCAGTACTTC. Translating it yields CASSFAGIQETQYF.